This T cell receptor beta chain comes out of a study of blood T cell repertoires in COVID-19. Study-wide background: T cells, B-cell-depleted T cells, or PBMCs provided the cDNA or gDNA that served as material.

The V end lost 3 bases, the J end lost 10 bases, and 12 bases lay between the germline ends. There are 12 residues in the CDR3. The germline gives CDR1 LNHDA, CDR2 SQIVND (reference sequence). Original methodology: Amplification of reference gene primers provided the estimated nucleated cell counts. This table comes from immunoSEQ multiplex PCR, and its TCRdb copy is limited to in-frame clones, with some not included. V and J calls and clone size are as listed in that table; D and trimming were resolved from the DNA. Of some 260,000 clones in the sample, roughly 87% were seen once. The V call is TRBV19, the J call TRBJ1-1, with TRBD1 as a possible D gene (6 bases). Material: peripheral blood. This receptor was taken from a woman in her twenties or thirties with acute or convalescent COVID-19. CDR3 nucleotide sequence: TGTGCCAGTAGTATCGGACAGCACCCAGCTTTCTTT. Protein: CASSIGQHPAFF.